This entry lists 17 T cell receptor beta chains sequenced from one sample in a study of breast tumors, draining lymph nodes, adjacent tissues. TCRdb used MiXCR to reprocess the multiplex PCR reads, holding one entry per CDR3 protein. The sample carries around 130,000 distinct CDR3 sequences, 32% recorded once. Breast cancer patients provided tissue from their axillary draining lymph nodes. Sequences were obtained from axillary lymph node tissue. These receptors originate from a female donor with breast cancer. Some clones in this sample may be carry-over from other donors' samples.

This clonotype showed up many times. V is TRBV7-9 and J is TRBJ2-5; 8 bases align to TRBD2. CDR3 length equals 17 residues. After removal of 5 bases from V and 9 bases from J, the junction contained 20 bases not matched to a gene. The germline V gene encodes CDR1 SEHNR and CDR2 FQNEAQ (reference sequence). CDR3 sequence: CASSPNGLARAKEPQYF. CDR3 bases: TGTGCCAGCAGCCCAAACGGACTAGCCAGGGCTAAGGAGCCCCAGTACTTC.

This chain links TRBV20-1 with TRBJ1-2; a weak D match, TRBD1 (5 bases). This CDR3 has 15 amino acids. In germline, CDR1 is DFQATT, CDR2 SNEGSKA (reference sequence). Trimming cost V 3 bases and J 0 bases, with 14 bases left between them. The CDR3 bases are TGCAGTGCTAGCCTGGGGCCCCTCACTAACTATGGCTACACCTTC. This encodes CSASLGPLTNYGYTF.

This chain connects TRBV20-1 to TRBJ2-6; 10 positions agree with TRBD1. The CDR3 is made up of 18 amino acids. Germline-derived CDR1 and CDR2 are DFQATT and SNEGSKA (reference sequence). The V and J ends lost 6 bases and 0 bases, in that order; junction bases with no gene match: 11. The DNA of the CDR3 is TGCAGTGCCGGACAGGGGGGGGGCTTGGGCTCTGGGGCCAACGTCCTGACTTTC. Translated: CSAGQGGGLGSGANVLTF.

The table lists this clonotype with a count of one. An end of the junction does not agree with germline; a read error may underlie this. The chain combines TRBV7-8 with TRBJ1-2, with D uncertain. The CDR3 consists of 15 residues. Germline assignment: CDR1 SGHVS and CDR2 FQNEAQ. CDR3 sequence (DNA): TGCGCCAGCGGCTCCAGCAGAGGTGCCAACTATGGCTACACCTTC. It is translated as CASGSSRGANYGYTF.

This clonotype has ten or more counts. The V call is TRBV7-3, the J call TRBJ2-2; 7 nucleotides agree with TRBD2. The J segment lost 4 bases and the V segment lost 3 bases, leaving 14 bases of the junction unmatched. The CDR3 covers 18 residues. Per germline, CDR1 SGHTA and CDR2 FQGTGA. This CDR3 reads CASSFGAGVGYVTGELFF. CDR3 in DNA: TGTGCCAGCAGCTTTGGGGCGGGGGTAGGATATGTCACCGGGGAGCTGTTTTTT.

This clonotype occurred many times. The V call is TRBV5-5, the J call TRBJ2-5, with D unclear. CDR3 length equals 15 residues. Looked up from germline, CDR1 is SGHKS and CDR2 is YYEKEE (reference sequence). Trimming took off 0 bases at V and 3 bases at J, with 12 bases between the two ends. CDR3 sequence: CASSLGVVGEETQYF. DNA for the CDR3: TGTGCCAGCAGCTTGGGGGTGGTAGGAGAAGAGACCCAGTACTTC.

This clonotype has a handful of counts. The rearrangement joins TRBV5-1 to TRBJ1-1; D is ambiguous. Germline lookup yields CDR1 SGHRS and CDR2 YFSETQ. V gave up 5 bases and J gave up 1 base, with 9 bases separating them. This CDR3 has 13 residues. CDR3 DNA: TGCGCCAGCAGTTGGGTGCAGAACACTGAAGCTTTCTTT. Protein product: CASSWVQNTEAFF. The whole variable domain, filled in from reference TRBV5-1 and TRBJ1-1, reads KAGVTQTPRYLIKTRGQQVTLSCSPISGHRSVSWYQQTPGQGLQFLFEYFSETQRNKGNFPGRFSGRQFSNSRSEMNVSTLELGDSALYLCASSWVQNTEAFFGQGTRLTVV.

With regard to this clonotype: A read error is possible here, since a much larger clone lies one base away. The chain couples TRBV29-1 to TRBJ2-3; D is unclear. Trimming took off 1 base at V and 8 bases at J, with 13 bases between the two ends. The length of the CDR3 is 13 residues. The germline CDR1 and CDR2 sequences are SQVTM and ANQGSEA. CDR3 in amino acids: CSVEADPSGTQYF. The CDR3 nucleotides are TGCAGCGTTGAAGCAGACCCTTCGGGTACGCAGTATTTT.

The chain couples TRBV2 to TRBJ2-7; TRBD1 agrees at 8 bases. With 7 bases clipped from V and 0 bases from J, the junction kept 5 bases outside the gene matches. The length of the CDR3 is 14 residues. Germline CDR1 is SNHLY and CDR2 is FYNNEI. This CDR3 reads CASTGTGNSYEQYF. The CDR3 DNA sequence: TGTGCCAGCACCGGGACAGGAAACTCCTACGAGCAGTACTTC.

The table lists this clonotype with a count of one. V gene TRBV7-3 combines with J gene TRBJ1-2, with unresolved D. Trimming took 5 bases from V and 8 from J, leaving 9 bases between them. Germline CDR1 SGHTA, CDR2 FQGTGA. This CDR3 has 11 amino acids. The DNA of the CDR3 is TGTGCCAGCAGCGACAATTCAGGCTACACCTTC. Translating gives CASSDNSGYTF.

The gene calls are TRBV6-6 and TRBJ2-3; tentatively, D is TRBD1 or TRBD2 (5 bases each). This CDR3 spans 13 amino acids. The V gene lost 2 bases and the J gene lost 7 bases, with 10 bases spanning the gap. In germline, CDR1 is MNHNY, CDR2 SVGAGI (reference sequence). CDR3 in DNA: TGTGCCAGCAGTTACGGGGGACCAAATACGCAGTATTTT. Translation: CASSYGGPNTQYF.

CDR3 amino acids: CASREGNTEAFF. The CDR3 region has the DNA TGCGCCAGCAGAGAGGGGAACACTGAAGCTTTCTTT. The chain joins TRBV10-2 to TRBJ1-1; D is unresolved. Germline lookup yields CDR1 WSHSY and CDR2 SAAADI. The CDR3 sequence is 12 residues long. Trimming left V 6 bases short and J 1 base short, with 6 bases between.

This clonotype was counted many times. V and J are TRBV9 and TRBJ2-3; D not resolved. Germline CDR1 is SGDLS and CDR2 is YYNGEE. The CDR3 extends over 14 amino acids. The V and J ends lost 0 bases and 0 bases respectively, with 5 bases between them. In DNA form, the CDR3 reads TGTGCCAGCAGCGTAGGCAGTAGCACAGATACGCAGTATTTT. Translated: CASSVGSSTDTQYF. The complete variable domain, with remaining parts taken from reference TRBV9 and TRBJ2-3, reads DSGVTQTPKHLITATGQRVTLRCSPRSGDLSVYWYQQSLDQGLQFLIQYYNGEERAKGNILERFSAQQFPDLHSELNLSSLELGDSALYFCASSVGSSTDTQYFGPGTRLTVL.

This clonotype has ten or more counts. This rearrangement joins TRBV11-2 to TRBJ2-1, with D possibly called TRBD1 or TRBD2 (5 bases each). This CDR3 has 15 amino acids. Germline-derived CDR1 and CDR2 are SGHAT and FQNNGV. V lost 5 bases and J 2 bases, leaving 13 bases between the germline ends. The CDR3 sequence: CASSLEGDPYNEQFF. CDR3 sequence (DNA): TGTGCCAGCAGCCTCGAAGGGGACCCCTACAATGAGCAGTTCTTC.

This clonotype has a count of ten or more. The rearrangement uses TRBV18 and TRBJ1-6; 7 bases map to TRBD1. Trimming at V came to 8 bases and at J to 3 bases, leaving 4 bases not matched to a gene. Looked up from germline, CDR1 is KGHSH and CDR2 is LQKENI. This CDR3 comprises 14 residues. The CDR3 DNA reads TGTGCCAGCATGCAGGGGGACTATAATTCACCCCTCCACTTT. As protein: CASMQGDYNSPLHF.

At least ten counts were recorded for this clonotype. The chain carries TRBV7-2 and TRBJ1-1; no clear D. The CDR3 runs to 13 residues. Germline-derived CDR1 and CDR2 are SGHTA and FQGNSA. The ends were cut back, 0 bases at V and 6 bases at J, with 8 bases in the middle. The CDR3 spells CASSLATIPEAFF. CDR3 DNA sequence: TGTGCCAGCAGCTTAGCGACCATCCCTGAAGCTTTCTTT. Looking up the rest from reference TRBV7-2 and TRBJ1-1 gives the full variable domain: GAGVSQSPSNKVTEKGKDVELRCDPISGHTALYWYRQSLGQGLEFLIYFQGNSAPDKSGLPSDRFSAERTGGSVSTLTIQRTQQEDSAVYLCASSLATIPEAFFGQGTRLTVV.

This clonotype has ten or more counts. The chain is built from TRBV7-2 and TRBJ1-2, with 7 nucleotides matching TRBD1. The CDR3 totals 12 residues. Germline-derived CDR1 and CDR2 are SGHTA and FQGNSA. V lost 5 bases to trimming and J lost 8 bases; unmatched junction nucleotides: 5. CDR3 sequence (DNA): TGTGCCAGCAGCCCCGACAGGGTGGGCTACACCTTC. Translating gives CASSPDRVGYTF. The variable domain in full, with the rest retrieved from reference TRBV7-2 and TRBJ1-2, is GAGVSQSPSNKVTEKGKDVELRCDPISGHTALYWYRQSLGQGLEFLIYFQGNSAPDKSGLPSDRFSAERTGGSVSTLTIQRTQQEDSAVYLCASSPDRVGYTFGSGTRLTVV.